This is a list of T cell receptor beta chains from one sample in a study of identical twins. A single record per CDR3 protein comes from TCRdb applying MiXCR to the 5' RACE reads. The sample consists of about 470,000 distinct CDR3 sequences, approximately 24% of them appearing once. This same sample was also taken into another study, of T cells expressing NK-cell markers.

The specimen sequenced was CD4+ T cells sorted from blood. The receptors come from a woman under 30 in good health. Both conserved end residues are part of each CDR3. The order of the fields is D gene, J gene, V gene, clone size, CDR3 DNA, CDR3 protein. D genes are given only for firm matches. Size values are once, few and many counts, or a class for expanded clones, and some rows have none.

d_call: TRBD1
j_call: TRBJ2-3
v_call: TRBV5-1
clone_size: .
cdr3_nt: TGCGCCAGCAGCAAACGGCCGACAGGGGAGATGCCCACAGATACGCAGTATTTT
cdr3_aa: CASSKRPTGEMPTDTQYF

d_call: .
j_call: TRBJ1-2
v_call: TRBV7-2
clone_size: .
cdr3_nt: TGTGCCAGCAGCTCCTCCTTGGCAGCGGGCTACACCTTC
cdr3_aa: CASSSSLAAGYTF

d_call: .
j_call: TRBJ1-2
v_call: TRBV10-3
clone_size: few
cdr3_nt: TGTGCCATCAGAAAACCACAGGGCTATGGCTACACCTTC
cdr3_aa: CAIRKPQGYGYTF

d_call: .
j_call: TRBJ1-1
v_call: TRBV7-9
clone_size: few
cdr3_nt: TGTGCCAGCAGTTCCGGAACAACGAACACTGAAGCTTTCTTT
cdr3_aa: CASSSGTTNTEAFF

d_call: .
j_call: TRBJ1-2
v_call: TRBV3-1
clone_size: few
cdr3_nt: TGTGCCAGCTCCGACCCAGGGAGGGCTGGCTACACCTTC
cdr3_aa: CASSDPGRAGYTF

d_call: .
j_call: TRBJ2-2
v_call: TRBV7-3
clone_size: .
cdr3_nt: TGTGCCAGCAGCCAGACAGCGAACACCGGGGAGCTGTTTTTT
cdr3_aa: CASSQTANTGELFF

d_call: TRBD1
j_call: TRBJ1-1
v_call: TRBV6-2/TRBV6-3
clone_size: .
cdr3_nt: TGTGCCAGCAGCCCACGACAGGGGGAAGTAATCACTGAAGCTTTCTTT
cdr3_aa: CASSPRQGEVITEAFF

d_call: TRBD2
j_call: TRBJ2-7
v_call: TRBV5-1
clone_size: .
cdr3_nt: TGCGCCAGCGGTCGGGGGGTGTACACGGAGAACTACGAGCAGTACTTC
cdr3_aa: CASGRGVYTENYEQYF

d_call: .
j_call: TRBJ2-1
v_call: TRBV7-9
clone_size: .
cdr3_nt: TGTGCCAGCAGCTTAGGGGACAATGAGCAGTTCTTC
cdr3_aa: CASSLGDNEQFF

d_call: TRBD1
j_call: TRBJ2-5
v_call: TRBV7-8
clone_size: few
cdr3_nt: TGTGCCAGCAACCAACAGGGGAGCCAAGAGACCCAGTACTTC
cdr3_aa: CASNQQGSQETQYF

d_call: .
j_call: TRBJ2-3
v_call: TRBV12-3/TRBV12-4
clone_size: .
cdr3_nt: TGTGCCAGCAGTTTAAACGCCTTAGATACGCAGTATTTT
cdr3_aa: CASSLNALDTQYF

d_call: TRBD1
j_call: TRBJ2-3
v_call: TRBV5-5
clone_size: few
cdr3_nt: TGTGCCAGCAGCTCCGGGACAGCCTTCTCCACAGATACGCAGTATTTT
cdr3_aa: CASSSGTAFSTDTQYF

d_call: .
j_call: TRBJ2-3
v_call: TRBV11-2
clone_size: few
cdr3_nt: TGTGCCAGCAGCCCCCATCAGGGAGACACGCAGTATTTT
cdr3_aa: CASSPHQGDTQYF

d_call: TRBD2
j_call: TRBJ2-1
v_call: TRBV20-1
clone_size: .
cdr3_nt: TGCAGTGCTGGGGGACTAGCAGGGTACAATGAGCAGTTCTTC
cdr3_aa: CSAGGLAGYNEQFF

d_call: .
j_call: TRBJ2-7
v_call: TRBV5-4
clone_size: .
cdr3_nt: TGTGCCAGCAGCTCTTTCAAAATCTCCTACGAGCAGTACTTC
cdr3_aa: CASSSFKISYEQYF

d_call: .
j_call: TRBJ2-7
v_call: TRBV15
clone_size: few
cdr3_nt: TGTGCCACCAGCAGAGTAACGACCAACTCCTACGAGCAGTACTTC
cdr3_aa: CATSRVTTNSYEQYF

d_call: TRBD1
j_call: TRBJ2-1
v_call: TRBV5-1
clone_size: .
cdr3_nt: TGCGCCAGCAGGACAGGGTTGGAGCAGTTCTTC
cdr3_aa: CASRTGLEQFF

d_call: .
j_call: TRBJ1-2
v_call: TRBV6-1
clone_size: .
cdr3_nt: TGTGCCAGCAGGATTGACACGGTTCACTATGGCTACACCTTC
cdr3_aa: CASRIDTVHYGYTF

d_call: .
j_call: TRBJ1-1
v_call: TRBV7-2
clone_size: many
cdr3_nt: TGTGCCAGCAGCCAGTTTGGTGTTTTAGCTTTCTTT
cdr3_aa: CASSQFGVLAFF

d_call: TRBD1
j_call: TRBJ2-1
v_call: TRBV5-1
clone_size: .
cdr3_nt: TGCGCCAGCAGCTCCCGGGGACAGGGGAGCAATGAGCAGTTCTTC
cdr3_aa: CASSSRGQGSNEQFF

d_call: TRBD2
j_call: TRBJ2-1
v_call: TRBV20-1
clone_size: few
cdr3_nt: TGCAGTTCACTCCCGGGACTAGCGGGGCCCCATGAGCAGTTCTTC
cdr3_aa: CSSLPGLAGPHEQFF

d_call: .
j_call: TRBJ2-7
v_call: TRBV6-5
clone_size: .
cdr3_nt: TGTGCCAGCAGTTACAACCCCCCTGGGGTCTACGAGCAGTACTTC
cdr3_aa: CASSYNPPGVYEQYF

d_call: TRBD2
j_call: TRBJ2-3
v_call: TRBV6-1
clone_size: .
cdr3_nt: TGTGCCAGCACTCTAGCGGGGGAGAAAAATACGCAGTATTTT
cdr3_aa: CASTLAGEKNTQYF

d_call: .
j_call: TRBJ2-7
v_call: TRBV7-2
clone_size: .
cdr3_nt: TGTGCCAGCAGCTTAGGCACTAGTCCCTACTTC
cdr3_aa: CASSLGTSPYF

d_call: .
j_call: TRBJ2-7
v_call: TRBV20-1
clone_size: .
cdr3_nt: TGCAGTGCACTATCCACAGGGGAGGACGGGAAGCAGTACTTC
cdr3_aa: CSALSTGEDGKQYF

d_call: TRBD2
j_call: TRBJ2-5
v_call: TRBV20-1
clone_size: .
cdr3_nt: TGCAGTGCTAGAACCCCCCCATCTAGCGGCCAAGAGACCCAGTACTTC
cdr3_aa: CSARTPPSSGQETQYF

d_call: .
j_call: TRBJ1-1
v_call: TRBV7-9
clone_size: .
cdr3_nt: TGTGCCAGCAGCTCCAGAGGGGTCAAGAACACTGAAGCTTTCTTT
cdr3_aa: CASSSRGVKNTEAFF

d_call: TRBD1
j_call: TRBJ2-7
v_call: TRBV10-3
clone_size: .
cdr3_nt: TGTGCCATCAGAGCCGCCGGGACAGGATATTACGAGCAGTACTTC
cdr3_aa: CAIRAAGTGYYEQYF

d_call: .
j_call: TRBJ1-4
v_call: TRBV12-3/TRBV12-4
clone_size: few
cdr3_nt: TGTGCCAGCAGTCGGACAGCAACTAATGAAAAACTGTTTTTT
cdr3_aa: CASSRTATNEKLFF

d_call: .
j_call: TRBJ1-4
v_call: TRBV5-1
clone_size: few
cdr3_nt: TGCGCCAGCAGCCTGGGTTGGAATGAAAAACTGTTTTTT
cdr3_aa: CASSLGWNEKLFF

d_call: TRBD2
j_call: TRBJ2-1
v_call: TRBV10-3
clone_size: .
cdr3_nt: TGTGCCATCAACGCGGGCGGGAGTGGAACCTCCTACAATGAGCAGTTCTTC
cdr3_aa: CAINAGGSGTSYNEQFF

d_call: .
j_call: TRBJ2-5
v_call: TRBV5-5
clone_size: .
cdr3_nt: TGTGCCAGCAGCACAAGAGGACAGATGTGGGAGACCCAGTACTTC
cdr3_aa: CASSTRGQMWETQYF

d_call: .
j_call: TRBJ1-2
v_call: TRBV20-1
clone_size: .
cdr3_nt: TGCAGTGCTAGCGTTGGAGGATTAGGCTACACCTTC
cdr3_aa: CSASVGGLGYTF